Each of the 23 T cell receptor beta chains below was sequenced from the same sample in a study of CD8+ T cells in alopecia areata. RNA, once extracted, was reverse transcribed into cDNA for use as the sequencing template. Profiled with immunoSEQ multiplex PCR; TCRdb holds only in-frame clones, not every one. The top ten hold more than 1.5% of the sample, which has around 290,000 clones, roughly 60% seen once. Noted treatment: oral pan-JAK inhibitor, 5-10 mg twice daily. Sequenced here: CD4+ T cells sorted from blood, sampled at week 24, from a patient treated with tofacitinib. Source of these receptors: a human donor with alopecia areata.

The chain links TRBV2 to TRBJ1-2; D is unresolved. The CDR3 spans 13 residues. Trimming stripped 8 bases from V and 8 bases from J, with 18 bases between. Germline values: CDR1 SNHLY, CDR2 FYNNEI. The CDR3 protein is CASPPPGSGGYTF. CDR3 DNA sequence: TGTGCCAGCCCCCCCCCGGGGTCAGGAGGCTACACCTTC.

The J gene is TRBJ2-7, the V gene TRBV6-6; D not certain. V lost 5 bases and J 1 base, leaving 3 bases between the germline ends. CDR3 length: 11 residues. Germline V gene data show CDR1 as MNHNY and CDR2 as SVGAGI (reference sequence). CDR3 in DNA: TGTGCCAGCAGTACGTCCTACGAGCAGTACTTC. Residues: CASSTSYEQYF.

The V call is TRBV30, the J call TRBJ2-1; 11 bases map to TRBD1. In germline, CDR1 is GTSNPN, CDR2 SVGIG (reference sequence). The CDR3 length is 19 residues. With V trimmed by 2 bases and J by 2 bases, 14 bases remained unmatched. In DNA, the CDR3 is TGTGCCTGGAGTTCTTGGATCCGGGACAGGGGGTTCACCTACAATGAGCAGTTCTTC. This gives the protein CAWSSWIRDRGFTYNEQFF.

Only a few counts were recorded for this clone. This chain links TRBV5-4 with TRBJ2-7, with a tentative D call TRBD1 (6 bases). Looked up from germline, CDR1 is SGHNT and CDR2 is YYREEE (reference sequence). Trimming cost V 4 bases and J 1 base, with 9 bases left between them. This CDR3 comprises 13 residues. The CDR3 DNA reads TGTGCCAGCAGCCCCACAGGGTCCTACGAGCAGTACTTC. Translating it yields CASSPTGSYEQYF.

This clone was observed a handful of times. V and J are TRBV19 and TRBJ2-2; D is unclear. Per germline, CDR1 LNHDA and CDR2 SQIVND (reference sequence). Trimming cost V 3 bases and J 5 bases, with 4 bases left between them. The CDR3 contains 12 residues. The CDR3 nucleotides are TGTGCCAGTAGTATGATAACCGGGGAGCTGTTTTTT. Amino acids: CASSMITGELFF.

The V call is TRBV12-5, the J call TRBJ1-2; TRBD1 agrees at 12 bases. The CDR3 loop spans 17 amino acids. Germline lookup yields CDR1 LGHNT and CDR2 FRNRAP. V trimming: 4 bases; J trimming: 2 bases; junction bases outside the gene matches: 8. CDR3 loop: CASGSSGQGAQNYGYTF. CDR3 bases: TGTGCTAGTGGTTCCTCGGGACAGGGGGCGCAGAACTATGGCTACACCTTC.

This clone was observed a few times. The V and J genes are TRBV7-9 and TRBJ2-5; 7 bases agree with TRBD1. In germline, CDR1 is SEHNR, CDR2 FQNEAQ (reference sequence). The CDR3 loop spans 16 amino acids. V lost 2 bases, J lost 3 bases, and 9 bases stayed unmatched. CDR3 DNA sequence: TGTGCCAGCAGCTTAAACAGGGGAAGGGTCGAAGAGACCCAGTACTTC. Its translation is CASSLNRGRVEETQYF.

The chain is built from TRBV29-1 and TRBJ1-1; 8 positions agree with TRBD1. The CDR3 consists of 12 residues. After removal of 4 bases from V and 4 bases from J, the junction contained 2 bases not matched to a gene. The germline V gene has CDR1 SQVTM and CDR2 ANQGSEA. The CDR3 sequence is CSVGQGSTEAFF. In DNA form, the CDR3 reads TGCAGCGTTGGACAGGGGTCCACTGAAGCTTTCTTT. The full variable domain, with the rest looked up from reference TRBV29-1 and TRBJ1-1, is SAVISQKPSRDICQRGTSLTIQCQVDSQVTMMFWYRQQPGQSLTLIATANQGSEATYESGFVIDKFPISRPNLTFSTLTVSNMSPEDSSIYLCSVGQGSTEAFFGQGTRLTVV.

The chain carries TRBV30 and TRBJ2-2; tentative D call: TRBD1 (5 bases). V dropped 0 bases and J dropped 4 bases, with 9 bases sitting between them. Per the germline V gene, CDR1 is GTSNPN and CDR2 is SVGIG (reference sequence). The CDR3 is 14 residues long. The CDR3 protein is CAWSVNRRTGELFF. DNA for the CDR3: TGTGCCTGGAGTGTAAACAGGCGCACCGGGGAGCTGTTTTTT.

The rearrangement joins TRBV4-1 to TRBJ2-7; no clear D gene. The CDR3 loop spans 15 amino acids. Germline V gene data show CDR1 as MGHRA and CDR2 as YSYEKL. V shed 6 bases and J shed 2 bases, with 17 bases lying between them. The CDR3: CASRSFFDRTYEQYF. The DNA of the CDR3 is TGCGCCAGCAGATCCTTCTTCGATCGTACCTACGAGCAGTACTTC.

This rearrangement joins TRBV28 to TRBJ1-2; no clear D gene. This CDR3 contains 14 residues. V was cut by 3 bases and J by 2 bases, with 10 bases left in between. The germline CDR1 and CDR2 sequences are MDHEN and SYDVKM. CDR3 nucleotides: TGTGCCAGCAGTTTGGCACAGAGGAACTATGGCTACACCTTC. Amino acid sequence: CASSLAQRNYGYTF.

This clone has more than one count but fewer than ten. V usage is TRBV18 and J usage is TRBJ2-7, with 9 bases identical to TRBD1. Looked up from germline, CDR1 is KGHSH and CDR2 is LQKENI. Trimming cost V 4 bases and J 2 bases; bases outside gene matches: 0. This CDR3 spans 13 amino acids. The CDR3 sequence is CASSRDRAYEQYF. CDR3 sequence (DNA): TGTGCCAGCTCACGGGACAGGGCCTACGAGCAGTACTTC.

The chain carries TRBV7-9 and TRBJ2-7; 7 positions match TRBD2. Germline trimming cut 5 bases from V and 0 bases from J; bases unmatched to any gene: 10. Germline V gene sequence: CDR1 SEHNR, CDR2 FQNEAQ (reference sequence). This CDR3 spans 16 amino acids. CDR3 DNA sequence: TGTGCCAGCAGCCCCAGATCTAGCGGACACTCCTACGAGCAGTACTTC. The encoded protein is CASSPRSSGHSYEQYF.

The chain recombines TRBV10-3 with TRBJ1-2; no firm D call. Germline lookup yields CDR1 ENHRY and CDR2 SYGVKD. This CDR3 has 14 residues. The ends were cut back, 2 bases at V and 4 bases at J, with 11 bases in the middle. The CDR3 coding sequence is TGTGCCATCAGTGAGGCTAGGTCCTCCTATGGCTACACCTTC. This gives the protein CAISEARSSYGYTF.

This clone was observed a few times. The CDR3 sequence: CSAASNYGYTF. Written as DNA, the CDR3 is TGCAGTGCAGCTTCTAACTATGGCTACACCTTC. The chain joins TRBV20-1 to TRBJ1-2, with D unclear. Trimming pared 6 bases from V and 0 bases from J, leaving 5 bases between. Germline CDR1 reads DFQATT; CDR2 reads SNEGSKA (reference sequence). There are 11 residues in the CDR3.

The chain uses TRBV6-5 and TRBJ2-5; 7 bases are a match to TRBD1. This CDR3 has 13 amino acids. The V segment lost 6 bases and the J segment 7 bases; nucleotides outside the gene matches: 8. The germline gives CDR1 MNHEY, CDR2 SVGAGI. As DNA, the CDR3 is TGTGCCAGCAGCTCTACAGGGGCCGGGACCCAGTACTTC. Its protein product is CASSSTGAGTQYF.

The genes are TRBV18 and TRBJ2-7, with D tentatively TRBD1 (6 bases). V was cut by 2 bases and J by 4 bases, with 12 bases left in between. The CDR3 contains 14 residues. Germline V gene lookup returns CDR1 KGHSH and CDR2 LQKENI. The CDR3 is CASSPTDRSYEQYF. CDR3 nucleotide sequence: TGTGCCAGCTCACCAACAGACAGGTCATACGAGCAGTACTTC.

The chain links TRBV28 to TRBJ1-1; D is unresolved. Trimming pared 1 base from V and 3 bases from J, leaving 6 bases between. This CDR3 region has 13 residues. From germline, CDR1 is MDHEN and CDR2 SYDVKM. CDR3 DNA: TGTGCCAGCAGTTTATCAGATCACACTGAAGCTTTCTTT. Amino acid sequence: CASSLSDHTEAFF.

The chain couples TRBV27 to TRBJ2-1; the match to TRBD2 covers 7 bases. V was pared by 1 base and J by 0 bases, with 6 bases of the junction left unmatched. The germline V gene has CDR1 MNHEY and CDR2 SMNVEV (reference sequence). The CDR3 runs to 17 residues. In nucleotides, the CDR3 is TGTGCCAGCAGTTTATTCGCCGGGGGGTACTCCTACAATGAGCAGTTCTTC. It is translated as CASSLFAGGYSYNEQFF.

J is TRBJ1-1 and V is TRBV5-1, with D perhaps TRBD1 (5 bases). Trimming left V 3 bases short and J 1 base short, with 10 bases between. The CDR3 sequence is 14 residues long. The V gene's germline CDR1 is SGHRS and CDR2 YFSETQ. Here the CDR3 DNA reads TGCGCCAGCAGCTGGGGACTTACGAACACTGAAGCTTTCTTT. Protein sequence: CASSWGLTNTEAFF. Full variable domain (missing parts from reference TRBV5-1 and TRBJ1-1): KAGVTQTPRYLIKTRGQQVTLSCSPISGHRSVSWYQQTPGQGLQFLFEYFSETQRNKGNFPGRFSGRQFSNSRSEMNVSTLELGDSALYLCASSWGLTNTEAFFGQGTRLTVV.

This chain connects TRBV4-2 to TRBJ2-5; the D is unclear. Trimming removed 1 base at V and 7 bases at J, with 13 bases between. Germline V gives CDR1 LGHNA, CDR2 YNFKEQ. The CDR3 is 14 amino acids. The CDR3 sequence: CASSQVSVSRTQYF. CDR3 bases: TGTGCCAGCAGCCAAGTAAGCGTTTCCCGGACCCAGTACTTC.

This chain joins TRBV30 and TRBJ1-5; possibly TRBD1 for D (5 bases). The CDR3 runs to 15 residues. Germline V gene data show CDR1 as GTSNPN and CDR2 as SVGIG (reference sequence). Trimming left V 0 bases short and J 2 bases short, with 11 bases between. DNA of the CDR3: TGTGCCTGGAGTGTATTACGAGGGGGCAATCAGCCCCAGCATTTT. Amino acids: CAWSVLRGGNQPQHF.

The chain joins TRBV29-1 to TRBJ2-7; 11 bases fit TRBD1. The CDR3 runs to 14 residues. With V trimmed by 6 bases and J by 5 bases, 9 bases remained unmatched. CDR1 SQVTM and CDR2 ANQGSEA come from the germline V gene. CDR3 DNA sequence: TGCAGCGTCGAGGACAGGGGGCAACCCGACGAGCAGTACTTC. It translates to CSVEDRGQPDEQYF.